The 25 T cell receptor beta chains reported below all come from one sample, sequenced in a study of blood T cell repertoires in COVID-19. Repertoires were generated with immunoSEQ multiplex PCR, while TCRdb's copy carries only in-frame clones and drops some. The table has some 250,000 clones, more than 85% seen once. Sequenced: peripheral blood. The receptor source for this set is a woman aged 60 to 75 with COVID-19, enrolled during active disease.

The CDR3 here is CASSLHEPGRGEQYF. In DNA, the CDR3 is TGTGCCAGCAGTTTACATGAACCAGGACGGGGTGAGCAGTACTTC. This chain links TRBV28 with TRBJ2-7, with D possibly TRBD2 on 5 matching bases. Trimming cost V 2 bases and J 7 bases, with 18 bases left between them. The CDR3 extends over 15 amino acids. Germline assignment: CDR1 MDHEN and CDR2 SYDVKM.

The chain links TRBV7-8 to TRBJ1-5, with D maybe TRBD1 (5 bases). V lost 0 bases and J lost 3, with 6 bases in between. Germline loops: CDR1 SGHVS, CDR2 FQNEAQ. CDR3 length: 14 amino acids. The chain's CDR3 is CASSLAGVNQPQHF. The CDR3 DNA reads TGTGCCAGCAGCTTAGCAGGGGTCAATCAGCCCCAGCATTTT.

The chain combines TRBV18 with TRBJ2-7; TRBD1 is a possible D gene (6 bases). Looked up from germline, CDR1 is KGHSH and CDR2 is LQKENI. The V gene lost 3 bases and the J gene lost 2 bases, with 11 bases spanning the gap. The CDR3 covers 14 residues. CDR3 sequence (DNA): TGTGCCAGCTCACCGGACAGCGCTACCTACGAGCAGTACTTC. Protein sequence: CASSPDSATYEQYF.

This rearrangement joins TRBV6-1 to TRBJ1-6, with D uncertain. This CDR3 region has 14 residues. Germline V CDR1 and CDR2: MNHNS, SASEGT. The V end was cut by 2 bases, the J end by 7 bases, with 9 bases between. CDR3 sequence: CASSERIVNSPLHF. The DNA of the CDR3 is TGTGCCAGCAGTGAACGAATAGTAAATTCACCCCTCCACTTT.

The rearrangement uses TRBV14 and TRBJ2-7; 15 bases align to TRBD2. This CDR3 is 17 amino acids long. Germline CDR1 is SGHDN and CDR2 is FVKESK. Germline trimming cut 6 bases from V and 3 bases from J; bases unmatched to any gene: 9. CDR3 DNA sequence: TGTGCCAGCAGTCCCGGGACTAGCGGGAGGTTAGTCTACGAGCAGTACTTC. This codes for CASSPGTSGRLVYEQYF.

The chain employs TRBV7-3 and TRBJ2-5, with D perhaps TRBD1 (6 bases). This CDR3 is built from 14 residues. CDR1 and CDR2 (germline): SGHTA, FQGTGA. V dropped 5 bases and J dropped 4 bases, with 14 bases sitting between them. The CDR3 DNA reads as TGTGCCAGCAGCGAACAGGGTCCCCCAGAGACCCAGTACTTC. Translating it yields CASSEQGPPETQYF.

V gene TRBV7-9 combines with J gene TRBJ2-7, with TRBD2 matching over 8 bases. In germline, CDR1 is SEHNR, CDR2 FQNEAQ (reference sequence). J was trimmed by 4 bases and V by 1 base; bases with no gene match: 6. The CDR3 has 15 residues. CDR3: CASSLDSGSRYEQYF. The CDR3 DNA sequence: TGTGCCAGCAGCTTAGACAGCGGGAGTAGGTACGAGCAGTACTTC. The full variable domain, in which reference TRBV7-9 and TRBJ2-7 provide the parts outside the CDR3, is DTGVSQNPRHKITKRGQNVTFRCDPISEHNRLYWYRQTLGQGPEFLTYFQNEAQLEKSRLLSDRFSAERPKGSFSTLEIQRTEQGDSAMYLCASSLDSGSRYEQYFGPGTRLTVT.

The chain is built from TRBV6-6 and TRBJ2-1, with D possibly matching TRBD2 (5 bases). The CDR3 loop spans 13 amino acids. Deletions cut 4 bases from V and 5 bases from J, with 9 bases between. CDR1 MNHNY and CDR2 SVGAGI come from the germline V gene (reference sequence). The CDR3 is CASSSLADNEQFF. In nucleotides, the CDR3 is TGTGCCAGCAGTTCCCTAGCAGACAATGAGCAGTTCTTC.

The chain is built from TRBV5-4 and TRBJ2-5; TRBD2 agrees at 9 bases. CDR1 and CDR2 from the germline V gene are SGHNT and YYREEE (reference sequence). With 1 base clipped from V and 3 bases from J, the junction kept 4 bases outside the gene matches. The CDR3 length is 15 residues. Here the CDR3 DNA reads TGTGCCAGCAGCTTGCCCGGGACTAGCAAAGAGACCCAGTACTTC. Translation: CASSLPGTSKETQYF.

The chain links TRBV6-2 or TRBV6-3 to TRBJ1-5; TRBD1 is a possible D gene (6 bases). This CDR3 contains 13 residues. The germline CDR1 and CDR2 sequences are MNHEY and SVGEGT. Trimming pared 7 bases from V and 2 bases from J, leaving 9 bases between. CDR3 in amino acids: CASTPGGNQPQHF. CDR3 DNA: TGTGCCAGCACCCCAGGGGGCAATCAGCCCCAGCATTTT.

This rearrangement joins TRBV11-2 to TRBJ2-7; no reliable D call. There are 16 residues in the CDR3. Germline-derived CDR1 and CDR2 are SGHAT and FQNNGV. Trimming left V 1 base short and J 0 bases short, with 13 bases between. CDR3 nucleotide sequence: TGTGCCAGCAGCTTAGTGGCTGGCGGTTACTCCTACGAGCAGTACTTC. Its translation is CASSLVAGGYSYEQYF.

V and J are TRBV4-3 and TRBJ1-2, with 9 bases matching TRBD1. From germline, CDR1 is LGHNA and CDR2 YSLEER. The ends lost 5 bases at V and 6 bases at J; junction bases unmatched: 4. The CDR3 runs 13 residues. This CDR3 reads CASSKTGGDGYTF. The CDR3 coding sequence is TGCGCCAGCAGCAAGACAGGGGGTGATGGCTACACCTTC.

Points on this clone: At one end the junction does not follow the germline gene, possibly because of a read error. This chain's CDR3 is CSASFAQGGDGYTF. CDR3 nucleotide sequence: TGCAGCGCTAGTTTCGCGCAGGGCGGCGATGGCTACACCTTC. The genes are TRBV20-1 and TRBJ1-2; a weak D match, TRBD1 (5 bases). Germline V gene sequence: CDR1 DFQATT, CDR2 SNEGSKA (reference sequence). The CDR3 contains 14 residues.

This clone was counted a single time. J is TRBJ1-5 and V is TRBV11-2; D unresolved. Germline CDR1 SGHAT, CDR2 FQNNGV. This CDR3 spans 14 amino acids. V was shortened by 5 bases and J by 5 bases, with 13 bases between the two germline ends. The CDR3 nucleotides are TGTGCCAGCAGCCAAAGCGGGATTCATCAGCCCCAGCATTTT. Residues: CASSQSGIHQPQHF.

The chain joins TRBV7-9 to TRBJ2-2, with 9 bases matching TRBD2. The germline V gene encodes CDR1 SEHNR and CDR2 FQNEAQ (reference sequence). J gave up 1 base and V 5 bases, and 5 bases lay outside the gene matches. The CDR3 extends over 16 amino acids. The CDR3 spells CASSKRLAENTGELFF. CDR3 bases: TGTGCCAGCAGCAAACGACTAGCGGAGAACACCGGGGAGCTGTTTTTT.

The chain is built from TRBV12-5 and TRBJ1-5, with TRBD1 matching 10 bases. Germline CDR1 reads LGHNT; CDR2 reads FRNRAP. The CDR3 runs 17 residues. Unmatched junction bases numbered 5, after V lost 1 base and J lost 2 bases. DNA for the CDR3: TGTGCTAGTGGTTTGGCCCCCGGGACAGGGGGCAATCAGCCCCAGCATTTT. As protein: CASGLAPGTGGNQPQHF. The full variable domain, with the rest looked up from reference TRBV12-5 and TRBJ1-5, is DARVTQTPRHKVTEMGQEVTMRCQPILGHNTVFWYRQTMMQGLELLAYFRNRAPLDDSGMPKDRFSAEMPDATLATLKIQPSEPRDSAVYFCASGLAPGTGGNQPQHFGDGTRLSIL.

This clone was detected a few times. This chain connects TRBV20-1 to TRBJ1-2; maybe TRBD1 (5 bases). CDR1 and CDR2 from the germline V gene are DFQATT and SNEGSKA (reference sequence). This CDR3 is built from 11 residues. With 4 bases removed from V and 7 bases from J, the gap between germline ends came to 10 bases. The CDR3 loop is CSATGEGGYTF. The CDR3 coding sequence is TGCAGTGCTACGGGGGAAGGTGGCTACACCTTC.

This chain uses TRBV5-1 with TRBJ1-2; D not certain. V was pared by 2 bases and J by 8 bases, with 10 bases between. The CDR3 extends over 12 amino acids. The V gene's germline CDR1 is SGHRS and CDR2 YFSETQ. The chain's CDR3 is CASSLTGYGYTF. The CDR3 nucleotides read TGCGCCAGCAGCTTAACCGGGTACGGCTACACCTTC.

The V gene is TRBV6-2 or TRBV6-3, the J gene TRBJ2-3; 10 nucleotides agree with TRBD2. Germline CDR1 reads MNHEY; CDR2 reads SVGEGT. There are 17 residues in the CDR3. J lost 1 base, V lost 2 bases, and 6 bases had no gene match. The CDR3 protein is CASSYEAGGPRTDTQYF. The CDR3 DNA reads TGTGCCAGCAGTTACGAAGCGGGAGGGCCCCGCACAGATACGCAGTATTTT.

The gene calls are TRBV19 and TRBJ2-1; 11 bases map to TRBD2. Trimming at V came to 1 base and at J to 4 bases, leaving 9 bases not matched to a gene. The CDR3 extends over 18 amino acids. Germline V CDR1 and CDR2: LNHDA, SQIVND (reference sequence). CDR3 in DNA: TGTGCCAGTAGTATAGTTGGGAGGGGACTAGCGGTTTACAATGAGCAGTTCTTC. It translates to CASSIVGRGLAVYNEQFF.

The chain carries TRBV5-1 and TRBJ1-1, with TRBD1 identical over 9 bases. Germline CDR1 is SGHRS and CDR2 is YFSETQ. CDR3 length: 16 amino acids. With 5 bases clipped from V and 1 base from J, the junction kept 9 bases outside the gene matches. The CDR3 loop reads CASSNRGRTRNTEAFF. The CDR3 nucleotides are TGCGCCAGCAGTAACAGGGGGCGAACTAGGAACACTGAAGCTTTCTTT.

This chain joins TRBV4-3 and TRBJ2-2; 8 bases agree with TRBD1. J lost 6 bases, V lost 0 bases, and 9 bases had no gene match. This CDR3 has 17 amino acids. CDR1 and CDR2 (germline): LGHNA, YSLEER. Written as DNA, the CDR3 is TGCGCCAGCAGCCAAGATAAGCAGGGGGCGGTTTCCGGGGAGCTGTTTTTT. Translating it yields CASSQDKQGAVSGELFF.

This chain uses TRBV5-6 with TRBJ2-3, with D uncertain. This CDR3 is built from 12 residues. Germline lookup yields CDR1 SGHDT and CDR2 YYEEEE. V lost 4 bases to trimming and J lost 7 bases, with 10 bases between them. The DNA for the CDR3 is TGTGCCAGCAGCCTGGCAGGTTATACGCAGTATTTT. The encoded protein is CASSLAGYTQYF.

V gene TRBV6-5 combines with J gene TRBJ1-1; no firm D call. The CDR3 is 14 amino acids. Trimming stripped 6 bases from V and 1 base from J, with 12 bases between. Germline assignment: CDR1 MNHEY and CDR2 SVGAGI. CDR3 sequence: CASRDGIGNTEAFF. The CDR3 DNA follows: TGTGCCAGCAGGGACGGGATCGGGAACACTGAAGCTTTCTTT.

The J gene is TRBJ1-1, the V gene TRBV5-1; the D gene is possibly TRBD1 (6 bases). Germline lookup yields CDR1 SGHRS and CDR2 YFSETQ. The V end lost 0 bases, the J end lost 6 bases, and 15 bases lay between the germline ends. The CDR3 consists of 15 residues. In DNA form, the CDR3 reads TGCGCCAGCAGCTTGGACCTCACAGGGTGGGCTGAAGCTTTCTTT. Protein product: CASSLDLTGWAEAFF.